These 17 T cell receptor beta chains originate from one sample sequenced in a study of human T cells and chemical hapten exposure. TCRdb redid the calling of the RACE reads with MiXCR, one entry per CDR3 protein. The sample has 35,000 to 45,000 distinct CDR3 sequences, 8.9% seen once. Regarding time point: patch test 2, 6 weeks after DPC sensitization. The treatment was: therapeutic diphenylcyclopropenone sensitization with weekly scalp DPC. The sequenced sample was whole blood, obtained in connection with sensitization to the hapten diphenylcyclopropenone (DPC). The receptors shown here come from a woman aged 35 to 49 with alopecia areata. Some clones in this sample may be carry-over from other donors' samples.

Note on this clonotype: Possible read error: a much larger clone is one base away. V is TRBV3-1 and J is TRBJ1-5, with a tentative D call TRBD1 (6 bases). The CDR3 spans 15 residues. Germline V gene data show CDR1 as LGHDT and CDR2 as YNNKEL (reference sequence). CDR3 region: CASSQADRSNQSQHF. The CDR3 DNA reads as TGTGCCAGCAGCCAAGCCGACAGGTCCAATCAGTCCCAGCATTTT.

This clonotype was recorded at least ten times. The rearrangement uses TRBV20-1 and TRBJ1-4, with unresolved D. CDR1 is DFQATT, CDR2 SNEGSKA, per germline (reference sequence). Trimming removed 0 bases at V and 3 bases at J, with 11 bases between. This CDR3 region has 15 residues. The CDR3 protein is CSARDTGGPNEKLFF. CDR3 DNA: TGCAGTGCTAGAGATACTGGAGGGCCTAATGAAAAACTGTTTTTT.

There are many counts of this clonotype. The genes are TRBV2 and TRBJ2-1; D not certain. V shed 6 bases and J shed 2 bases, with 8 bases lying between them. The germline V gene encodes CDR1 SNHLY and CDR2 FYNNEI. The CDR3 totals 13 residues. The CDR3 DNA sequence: TGTGCCAGCAGAAGACTCGCCTACAATGAGCAGTTCTTC. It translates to CASRRLAYNEQFF.

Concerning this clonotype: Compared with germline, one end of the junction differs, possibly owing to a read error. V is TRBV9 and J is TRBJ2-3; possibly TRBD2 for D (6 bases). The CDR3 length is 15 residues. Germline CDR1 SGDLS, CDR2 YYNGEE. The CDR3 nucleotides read TGTGCCAGCAGCGTCAGACTAGTGGGTGAGGATACGCAGTATTTC. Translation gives CASSVRLVGEDTQYF. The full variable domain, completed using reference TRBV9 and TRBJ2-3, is DSGVTQTPKHLITATGQRVTLRCSPRSGDLSVYWYQQSLDQGLQFLIQYYNGEERAKGNILERFSAQQFPDLHSELNLSSLELGDSALYFCASSVRLVGEDTQYFGPGTRLTVL.

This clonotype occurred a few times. CDR3 region: CASSFHYGYTF. The CDR3, as DNA: TGTGCCAGCAGTTTTCACTATGGCTACACCTTC. This chain links TRBV28 with TRBJ1-2, with unresolved D. Germline CDR1 and CDR2: MDHEN and SYDVKM. The CDR3 is made up of 11 amino acids. V was cut by 3 bases and J by 3 bases, with 2 bases left in between.

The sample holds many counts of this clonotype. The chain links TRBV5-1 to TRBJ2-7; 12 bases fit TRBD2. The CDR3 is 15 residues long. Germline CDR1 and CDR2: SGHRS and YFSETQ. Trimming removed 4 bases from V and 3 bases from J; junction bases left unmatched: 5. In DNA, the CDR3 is TGCGCCAGCAGCACGCGGACTAGCGGGGACTACGAGCAGTACTTC. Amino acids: CASSTRTSGDYEQYF. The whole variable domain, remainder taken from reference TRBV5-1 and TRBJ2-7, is KAGVTQTPRYLIKTRGQQVTLSCSPISGHRSVSWYQQTPGQGLQFLFEYFSETQRNKGNFPGRFSGRQFSNSRSEMNVSTLELGDSALYLCASSTRTSGDYEQYFGPGTRLTVT.

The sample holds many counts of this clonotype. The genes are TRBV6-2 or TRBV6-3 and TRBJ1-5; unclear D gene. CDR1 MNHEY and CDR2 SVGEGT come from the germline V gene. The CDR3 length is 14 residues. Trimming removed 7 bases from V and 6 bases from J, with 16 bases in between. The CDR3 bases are TGTGCCAGCACCGCCCATGGGGTTCGTCAGCCCCAGCATTTT. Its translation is CASTAHGVRQPQHF.

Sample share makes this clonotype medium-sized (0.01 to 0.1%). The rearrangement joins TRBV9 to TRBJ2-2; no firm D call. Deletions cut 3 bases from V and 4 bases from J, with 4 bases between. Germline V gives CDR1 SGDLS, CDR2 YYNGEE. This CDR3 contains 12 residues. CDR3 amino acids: CASSAITGELFF. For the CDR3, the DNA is TGTGCCAGCAGCGCGATCACCGGGGAGCTGTTTTTT.

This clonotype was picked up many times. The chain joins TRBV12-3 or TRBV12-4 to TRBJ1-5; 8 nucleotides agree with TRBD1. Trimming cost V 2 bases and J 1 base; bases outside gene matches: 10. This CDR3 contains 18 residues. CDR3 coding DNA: TGTGCCAGCAGTTTATCCCAGGACAGGGAATTAAGCAATCAGCCCCAGCATTTT. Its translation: CASSLSQDRELSNQPQHF.

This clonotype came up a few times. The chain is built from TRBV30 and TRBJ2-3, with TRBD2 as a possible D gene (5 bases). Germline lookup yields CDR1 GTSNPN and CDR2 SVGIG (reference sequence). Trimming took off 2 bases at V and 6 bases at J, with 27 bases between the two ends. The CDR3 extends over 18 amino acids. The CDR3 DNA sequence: TGTGCCTGGAGTCCCCCGGGGTCTGGGGAAGGATGGAGGGATACGCAGTATTTT. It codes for CAWSPPGSGEGWRDTQYF.

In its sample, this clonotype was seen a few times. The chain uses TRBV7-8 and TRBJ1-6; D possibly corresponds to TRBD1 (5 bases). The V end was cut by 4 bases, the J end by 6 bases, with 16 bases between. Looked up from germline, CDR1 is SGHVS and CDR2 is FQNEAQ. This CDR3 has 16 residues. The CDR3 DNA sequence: TGTGCCAGCAGCTCGTCGACATCGGGGGGTAATTCACCCCTCCACTTT. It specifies CASSSSTSGGNSPLHF.

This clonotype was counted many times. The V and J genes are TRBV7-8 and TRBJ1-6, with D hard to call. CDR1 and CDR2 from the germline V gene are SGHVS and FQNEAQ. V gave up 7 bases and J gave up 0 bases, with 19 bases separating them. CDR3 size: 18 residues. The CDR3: CASTIGSTIPSYNSPLHF. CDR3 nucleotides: TGTGCCAGCACCATAGGTTCCACTATCCCCTCCTATAATTCACCCCTCCACTTT.

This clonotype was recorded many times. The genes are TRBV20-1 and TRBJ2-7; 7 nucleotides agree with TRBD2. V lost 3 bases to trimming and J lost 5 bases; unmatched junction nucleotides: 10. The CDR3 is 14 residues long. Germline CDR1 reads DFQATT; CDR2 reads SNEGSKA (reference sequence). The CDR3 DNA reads TGCAGTGCTAGGGGGGGGACTATCGCCCACGAGCAGTACTTC. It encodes CSARGGTIAHEQYF.

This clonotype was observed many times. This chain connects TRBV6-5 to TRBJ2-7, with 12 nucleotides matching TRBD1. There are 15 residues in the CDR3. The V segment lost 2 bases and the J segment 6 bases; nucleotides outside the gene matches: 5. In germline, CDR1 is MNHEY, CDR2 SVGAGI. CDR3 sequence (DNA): TGTGCCAGCAGTTACACCGGGACAGGGGGCTCCGAGCAGTACTTC. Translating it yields CASSYTGTGGSEQYF.

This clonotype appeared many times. The CDR3 protein is CASRRGGAYNEQFF. The CDR3 coding sequence is TGTGCCAGCAGAAGGGGGGGCGCCTACAATGAGCAGTTCTTC. This chain connects TRBV9 to TRBJ2-1; tentative D call: TRBD2 (7 bases). V lost 5 bases and J lost 2, with 11 bases in between. CDR1 and CDR2 (germline): SGDLS, YYNGEE. The CDR3 has 14 amino acids. Based on the CDR3 plus reference TRBV9 and TRBJ2-1, the full variable domain is DSGVTQTPKHLITATGQRVTLRCSPRSGDLSVYWYQQSLDQGLQFLIQYYNGEERAKGNILERFSAQQFPDLHSELNLSSLELGDSALYFCASRRGGAYNEQFFGPGTRLTVL.

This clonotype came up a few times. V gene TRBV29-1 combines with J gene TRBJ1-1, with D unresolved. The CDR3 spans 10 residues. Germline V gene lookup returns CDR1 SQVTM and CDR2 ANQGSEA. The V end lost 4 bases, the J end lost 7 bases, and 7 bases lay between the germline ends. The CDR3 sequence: CSVAGDEAFF. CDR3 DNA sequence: TGCAGCGTTGCTGGGGATGAAGCTTTCTTT.

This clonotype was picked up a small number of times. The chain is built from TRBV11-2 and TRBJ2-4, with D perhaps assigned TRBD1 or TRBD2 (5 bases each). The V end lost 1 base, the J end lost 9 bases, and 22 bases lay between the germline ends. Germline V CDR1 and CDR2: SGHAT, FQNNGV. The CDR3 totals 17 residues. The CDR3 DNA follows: TGTGCCAGCAGCTTAGGAACGAGGGGTCCCATTGGAGGCATTCAGTACTTC. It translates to CASSLGTRGPIGGIQYF.